These T cell receptor beta chains were read from a single sample in a study of blood T cell repertoires in COVID-19. The data were produced by immunoSEQ multiplex PCR, yet TCRdb's version contains in-frame clones alone and is incomplete. The sample contains approximately 80,000 clones, 88% of which appear only once. Sequencing was carried out using peripheral blood. The receptor set was obtained from a woman older than 75 with acute or convalescent COVID-19. CDR3s include the opening cysteine and the closing phenylalanine or tryptophan. The D gene is left open where the match is weak. Clone size is given for some rows only: seen once, a few or many times, or a class if the clone is expanded.

clone size	V gene	D gene	J gene	CDR3 length	CDR3 protein	CDR3 DNA
few	TRBV30	-	TRBJ1-6	13	CAWSVDSNSPLHF	TGTGCCTGGAGTGTTGACAGCAATTCACCCCTCCACTTT
-	TRBV6-2/TRBV6-3	TRBD1	TRBJ2-6	19	CASSPAAGGRVSGANVLTF	TGTGCCAGCAGCCCTGCGGCAGGGGGCCGAGTCTCTGGGGCCAACGTCCTGACTTTC
-	TRBV7-2	-	TRBJ2-7	11	CASSINYEQYF	TGTGCCAGCAGCATAAACTACGAGCAGTACTTC
-	TRBV6-2/TRBV6-3	TRBD2	TRBJ2-5	17	CASSSPPWAGGPETQYF	TGTGCCAGCAGTTCACCCCCCTGGGCGGGGGGGCCAGAGACCCAGTACTTC
-	TRBV5-8	-	TRBJ1-1	12	CASSPRVSEAFF	TGTGCCAGCAGCCCCCGAGTCTCGGAAGCTTTCTTT
once	TRBV5-1	TRBD2	TRBJ2-1	17	CASSLDVAGYFTSEQFF	TGCGCCAGCAGCTTGGATGTAGCGGGATACTTTACAAGTGAGCAGTTCTTC
once	TRBV5-1	-	TRBJ1-6	15	CASSLADRYNSPLHF	TGCGCCAGCAGCTTGGCCGACAGATATAATTCACCCCTCCACTTT
-	TRBV18	TRBD2	TRBJ2-3	16	CASSPRTSGILDTQYF	TGTGCCAGCTCACCCCGGACTAGCGGGATTTTGGATACGCAGTATTTT
-	TRBV20-1	-	TRBJ2-2	11	CSARRSGELFF	TGCAGTGCTAGGAGGTCCGGGGAGCTGTTTTTT
-	TRBV21-1	-	TRBJ1-5	17	CASSNPEADYSNQPQHF	TGTGCCAGCAGCAACCCCGAGGCGGATTATAGCAATCAGCCCCAGCATTTT
-	TRBV9	TRBD1	TRBJ1-6	15	CASSAGDRIDSPLHF	TGTGCCAGCAGCGCCGGGGACAGAATTGATTCACCCCTCCACTTT
-	TRBV19	-	TRBJ1-4	13	CASSIKPREKLFF	TGTGCCAGTAGTATTAAGCCGAGGGAAAAACTGTTTTTT
once	TRBV7-2	-	TRBJ2-3	15	CASSLTQATSGTQYF	TGTGCCAGCAGCTTAACTCAGGCCACCTCAGGGACGCAGTATTTT
few	TRBV29-1	-	TRBJ1-2	12	CSGETGNYGYTF	TGCAGCGGTGAGACAGGAAACTATGGCTACACCTTC
-	TRBV24-1	-	TRBJ1-1	13	CATSDPDSHRAFF	TGTGCCACCAGTGATCCCGACTCCCATAGGGCTTTCTTT
-	TRBV3-1/TRBV3-2	-	TRBJ1-2	13	CASSQEYGVGYTF	TGTGCCAGCAGCCAAGAGTACGGGGTCGGCTACACCTTC
-	TRBV6-1	-	TRBJ1-5	14	CASTERRGEQPQHF	TGTGCCAGCACTGAACGGAGGGGTGAACAGCCCCAGCATTTT
-	TRBV4-2	-	TRBJ2-5	17	CASSQELQRGGRKTQYF	TGTGCCAGCAGCCAAGAGCTCCAGAGGGGAGGCAGGAAGACCCAGTACTTC
-	TRBV28	TRBD1	TRBJ1-3	18	CASSLGQAAAFSGNTIYF	TGTGCCAGCAGTTTGGGACAGGCGGCTGCCTTCTCTGGAAACACCATATATTTT
once	TRBV4-3	-	TRBJ1-1	15	CASSLKGRGGTEAFF	TGCGCCAGCAGCCTAAAAGGCAGGGGAGGGACTGAAGCTTTCTTT
-	TRBV7-2	-	TRBJ1-2	15	CASSLASGVELSDTF	TGTGCCAGCAGCTTAGCGTCGGGGGTTGAGCTAAGCGACACCTTC
-	TRBV7-3	TRBD2	TRBJ2-1	15	CASSLTRGGLNEQFF	TGTGCCAGCAGCTTAACCCGGGGGGGCCTTAATGAGCAGTTCTTC
-	TRBV18	-	TRBJ2-7	11	CASSRDYEQYF	TGTGCCAGCTCACGAGACTACGAGCAGTACTTC
-	TRBV5-1	-	TRBJ2-7	14	CASSLDGQTYEQYF	TGCGCCAGCAGCTTGGACGGACAGACCTACGAGCAGTACTTC
-	TRBV19	-	TRBJ1-5	15	CASRRVGTNNRPQHF	TGTGCCAGTAGGCGAGTCGGGACTAACAATCGACCCCAGCATTTT
-	TRBV28	TRBD1	TRBJ1-2	15	CASSSLGQGAYGYTF	TGTGCCAGCAGCTCTCTGGGACAGGGGGCCTATGGCTACACCTTC
-	TRBV19	-	TRBJ2-2	15	CASSGRFGSTGELFF	TGTGCCAGTAGTGGGCGCTTTGGGAGTACCGGGGAGCTGTTTTTT
-	TRBV11-2	-	TRBJ2-7	14	CASSPHGRGDEQYF	TGTGCCAGCAGCCCACATGGCAGGGGGGACGAGCAGTACTTC
-	TRBV10-3	TRBD2	TRBJ2-5	14	CAISQLADQETQYF	TGTGCCATCAGCCAACTAGCGGACCAAGAGACCCAGTACTTC
-	TRBV10-3	TRBD1	TRBJ1-1	15	CAISGGGQVNTEAFF	TGTGCCATCAGTGGGGGGGGACAGGTGAACACTGAAGCTTTCTTT
-	TRBV25-1	-	TRBJ1-2	18	CASSESPQGRGSPNGYTF	TGTGCCAGCAGTGAAAGCCCCCAGGGGAGGGGGTCCCCGAATGGCTACACCTTC
-	TRBV11-2	-	TRBJ2-7	13	CASSRSGSYEQYF	TGTGCCAGCAGTCGTAGCGGCTCCTACGAGCAGTACTTC
-	TRBV19	TRBD2	TRBJ2-3	18	CASSIPPSGDASTDTQYF	TGTGCCAGTAGTATCCCTCCTAGCGGAGACGCTAGCACAGATACGCAGTATTTT
-	TRBV10-1	-	TRBJ2-7	14	CAIHHRDRTYEQYF	TGCGCCATCCATCACCGAGACAGGACCTACGAGCAGTACTTC
-	TRBV24-1	TRBD2	TRBJ2-1	16	CATSDKTSGIYNEQFF	TGTGCCACCAGTGATAAGACTAGCGGGATCTACAATGAGCAGTTCTTC
-	TRBV5-1	TRBD1	TRBJ2-7	16	CASSRGDRSSTYEQYF	TGCGCCAGCAGCAGGGGGGACAGGAGCTCCACCTACGAGCAGTACTTC
-	TRBV7-9	-	TRBJ1-5	14	CASSLGQGPGPQHF	TGTGCCAGCAGCTTAGGGCAGGGTCCAGGGCCCCAGCATTTT
-	TRBV7-2	TRBD1	TRBJ2-1	19	CASSVSGTGSLKIQNEQFF	TGTGCCAGCAGCGTTTCCGGGACAGGGTCCCTAAAGATTCAAAATGAGCAGTTCTTC
-	TRBV7-8	-	TRBJ1-5	15	CASSLGTGSNQPQHF	TGTGCCAGCAGCTTAGGTACGGGTAGCAATCAGCCCCAGCATTTT
-	TRBV10-3	TRBD1	TRBJ2-1	16	CAISDRIPGQNNEQFF	TGTGCCATCAGTGATCGCATTCCGGGACAGAACAATGAGCAGTTCTTC
-	TRBV4-1	TRBD2	TRBJ2-7	16	CASSQYPAGVSYEQYF	TGCGCCAGCAGCCAATATCCAGCGGGAGTCTCCTACGAGCAGTACTTC
once	TRBV3-1/TRBV3-2	TRBD1	TRBJ1-5	16	CASSYGQGGSNQPQHF	TGTGCCAGCAGCTATGGACAGGGGGGGAGCAATCAGCCCCAGCATTTT
-	TRBV7-9	-	TRBJ2-3	15	CASSLGGRGSDTQYF	TGTGCCAGCAGCTTAGGAGGGAGGGGGTCAGATACGCAGTATTTT
-	TRBV3-1/TRBV3-2	TRBD2	TRBJ2-1	16	CASSQVGIAGSAEQFF	TGTGCCAGCAGCCAAGTTGGAATAGCGGGATCAGCTGAGCAGTTCTTC
-	TRBV6-5	-	TRBJ1-1	15	CASSYSSQGKTEAFF	TGTGCCAGCAGTTACTCGAGCCAGGGCAAGACTGAAGCTTTCTTT
-	TRBV2	TRBD2	TRBJ2-7	13	CASSEGGGVEQYF	TGTGCCAGCAGTGAAGGGGGAGGGGTCGAGCAGTACTTC
-	TRBV5-1	-	TRBJ2-5	13	CASSLTPKETQYF	TGCGCCAGCAGCTTGACTCCGAAAGAGACCCAGTACTTC
-	TRBV11-2	-	TRBJ2-1	17	CASSLGQGRGHYNEQFF	TGTGCCAGCAGCTTAGGTCAGGGGCGGGGGCACTACAATGAGCAGTTCTTC
-	TRBV5-1	-	TRBJ2-7	15	CASSSPGLQEYEQYF	TGCGCCAGCAGCTCTCCGGGACTCCAGGAGTACGAGCAGTACTTC
-	TRBV2	TRBD2	TRBJ2-1	14	CASRETSGRSEQFF	TGTGCCAGCAGGGAGACTAGCGGAAGAAGTGAGCAGTTCTTC
once	TRBV19	-	TRBJ2-3	11	CASSRTDTQYF	TGTGCCAGTAGTCGGACAGATACGCAGTATTTT
once	TRBV7-2	TRBD1	TRBJ2-1	13	CASSWTGDNEQFF	TGTGCCAGCAGCTGGACAGGGGACAATGAGCAGTTCTTC
-	TRBV18	-	TRBJ1-5	12	CASSPSGEPQHF	TGTGCCAGCTCACCGTCCGGGGAGCCCCAGCATTTT
medium-sized	TRBV14	TRBD2	TRBJ2-1	19	CASSSLAGEWHSSYNEQFF	TGTGCCAGCAGTTCTTTAGCGGGAGAGTGGCATAGCTCCTACAATGAGCAGTTCTTC
once	TRBV6-5	-	TRBJ1-1	13	CATQSEVNTEAFF	TGTGCCACCCAGTCAGAGGTGAACACTGAAGCTTTCTTT
-	TRBV27	-	TRBJ2-7	14	CASSIGGEASEQYF	TGTGCCAGCAGTATCGGCGGAGAGGCATCCGAGCAGTACTTC
-	TRBV19	TRBD1	TRBJ1-2	16	CASSKRLGQGDYGYTF	TGTGCCAGTAGTAAACGGCTCGGACAGGGTGACTATGGCTACACCTTC
-	TRBV6-2/TRBV6-3	-	TRBJ2-4	12	CASSWGQNIQYF	TGTGCCAGCAGTTGGGGCCAAAACATTCAGTACTTC
few	TRBV5-6	-	TRBJ2-2	16	CASSLEGSGYTGELFF	TGTGCCAGCAGCTTGGAAGGGTCGGGATATACCGGGGAGCTGTTTTTT